This is a list of T cell receptor beta chains from one sample in a study of blood T cells in healthy people across ages. MiXCR, run by TCRdb on the 5' RACE reads, gives a single entry per CDR3 protein. The data show roughly 680,000 distinct CDR3 sequences, with about 50% seen just once and roughly 13% held by the top ten. What was sequenced was blood. The receptors stem from a woman older than 75 in good health. CDR3s include the opening cysteine and the closing phenylalanine or tryptophan. D genes are given only for firm matches. The size of a clone is reported for some rows only, either as once, few or many, or as a class for expanded clones.

j_call d_call v_call clone_size cdr3_aa cdr3_nt
TRBJ2-7 TRBD1 TRBV20-1 once CSARDWRRTGGSYEQYF TGCAGTGCTAGAGATTGGAGGAGGACAGGGGGCTCCTACGAGCAGTACTTC
TRBJ2-3 - TRBV28 - CATWGIGAQYF TGTGCCACATGGGGCATCGGGGCGCAGTATTTT
TRBJ2-3 - TRBV2 - CASSHLRDTDTQYF TGTGCCAGCAGTCACCTCAGGGACACAGATACGCAGTATTTT
TRBJ2-5 - TRBV5-1 - CASMTGRAQETQYF TGCGCCAGCATGACGGGTAGAGCGCAAGAGACCCAGTACTTC
TRBJ2-3 - TRBV9 - CASSARGIVDTQYF TGTGCCAGCAGCGCGAGGGGCATCGTAGATACGCAGTATTTT
TRBJ2-1 TRBD2 TRBV9 - CASSVLAGLPNNEQFF TGTGCCAGCAGCGTACTAGCGGGGTTACCCAACAATGAGCAGTTCTTC
TRBJ2-3 - TRBV4-3 - CASSQEGRGSTDTQYF TGCGCCAGCAGCCAAGAAGGCAGGGGTAGCACAGATACGCAGTATTTT
TRBJ2-5 TRBD1 TRBV20-1 few CSASTGGSGEQYF TGCAGTGCTTCCACAGGGGGCTCCGGAGAGCAGTACTTC
TRBJ2-7 - TRBV4-2 - CASSQGYNDEQYF TGTGCCAGCAGCCAAGGATACAACGACGAGCAGTACTTC
TRBJ2-7 TRBD2 TRBV20-1 many CSATSGGTSYEQYF TGCAGTGCTACTAGCGGGGGAACGTCCTACGAGCAGTACTTC
TRBJ2-7 TRBD2 TRBV11-2 - CASSFSGSAEGNEQYF TGTGCCAGCAGCTTCAGCGGGAGTGCCGAGGGCAATGAGCAGTACTTC
TRBJ2-5 TRBD2 TRBV28 - CASHPGGETQYF TGTGCCAGCCATCCGGGGGGGGAGACCCAGTACTTC
TRBJ2-7 TRBD2 TRBV24-1 many CATSDPQAGDYEQYF TGTGCCACCAGTGATCCCCAAGCGGGGGACTACGAGCAGTACTTC
TRBJ2-1 TRBD2 TRBV10-3 once CAIRGLAGANEQFF TGTGCCATCAGAGGACTAGCGGGGGCTAATGAGCAGTTCTTC
TRBJ1-4 - TRBV2 many CASSEEGYRAEKLFF TGTGCCAGCAGTGAAGAGGGGTACAGGGCGGAAAAACTGTTTTTT
TRBJ1-6 - TRBV27 - CASSLLAGLDSPLHF TGTGCCAGCAGTTTACTGGCAGGGCTTGATTCACCCCTCCACTTT
TRBJ2-7 - TRBV29-1 - CSAVDRLTAEQYF TGCAGCGCCGTCGACAGACTAACAGCCGAGCAGTACTTC
TRBJ2-3 TRBD2 TRBV20-1 few CSAYPGGDRDTQYF TGCAGTGCTTACCCGGGAGGGGATAGAGATACGCAGTATTTT
TRBJ1-6 - TRBV4-2 - CASSPLGDLNSPLHF TGTGCCAGCAGCCCGTTAGGGGACCTCAATTCACCCCTCCACTTT
TRBJ2-2 TRBD2 TRBV6-5 - CAGSYSGTSGIITGELFF TGTGCCGGCAGTTATTCTGGGACTAGCGGAATCATCACCGGGGAGCTGTTTTTT
TRBJ2-7 - TRBV7-9 - CASSSPVSHEQYF TGTGCCAGCAGCTCCCCCGTGAGCCACGAGCAGTACTTC
TRBJ2-2 TRBD2 TRBV2 - CASSRLAGTGELFF TGTGCCAGCAGTAGACTAGCGGGGACCGGGGAGCTGTTTTTT
TRBJ1-1 - TRBV5-1 few CASSLVAGRDTEAFF TGCGCCAGCAGCTTGGTGGCAGGGAGGGACACTGAAGCTTTCTTT
TRBJ2-3 TRBD2 TRBV7-2 many CASSPGLGSDTQYF TGTGCCAGCAGCCCGGGACTAGGATCCGATACGCAGTATTTT
TRBJ1-6 - TRBV7-2 few CASSREGESPLHF TGTGCCAGCAGCCGTGAGGGGGAATCACCCCTCCACTTT
TRBJ2-5 TRBD1 TRBV5-1 - CASSLMPGGAQETQYF TGCGCCAGCAGCTTGATGCCAGGGGGTGCTCAAGAGACCCAGTACTTC
TRBJ2-1 - TRBV2 many CASTRTPVALGEQFF TGTGCCAGCACACGGACCCCGGTCGCGTTGGGTGAGCAGTTCTTC
TRBJ1-3 - TRBV2 - CAVQGTSSGNTIYF TGTGCCGTCCAGGGGACGAGCTCTGGAAACACCATATATTTT
TRBJ2-3 - TRBV12-3/TRBV12-4 - CASSPQGLRTDTQYF TGTGCCAGCAGTCCACAGGGCCTCCGCACAGATACGCAGTATTTT